This T cell receptor (beta chain) was retrieved from a study of blood T cell repertoires in COVID-19. For the study at large: Nucleic acid was either cDNA or gDNA, and it came from T cells, B-cell-depleted T cells, or PBMCs.

Seattle enrolled patients during active infection and tracked them longitudinally. This clone occurred once. This CDR3 contains 14 residues. V gave up 1 base and J gave up 1 base, with 7 bases separating them. The germline gives CDR1 MDHEN, CDR2 SYDVKM. The assay was immunoSEQ multiplex PCR, and TCRdb's table has in-frame clones only and misses some. Altogether about 170,000 clones are present, around 87% being singletons, with the ten largest covering about 2.5%. Sequenced sample: peripheral blood. This clonotype was obtained from a woman older than 75 with COVID-19, enrolled during active disease. The chain links TRBV28 to TRBJ1-2; unclear D gene. The CDR3 nucleotides read TGTGCCAGCAGTTTATCGCCGGTTAACTATGGCTACACCTTC. Its protein is CASSLSPVNYGYTF.